Below, 17 T cell receptor beta chains from the same sample are listed, as sequenced in a study of control samples from healthy donors and cancer patients. Libraries were prepared by immunoSEQ multiplex PCR; TCRdb keeps only in-frame clonotypes and omits some of them. The table records about 51,000 clones, roughly 89% of them present only once. Sequenced material: PBMCs. The receptors were sampled from a man aged 40-50 years with colorectal cancer.

This chain uses TRBV14 with TRBJ1-1, with unresolved D. V dropped 0 bases and J dropped 5 bases, with 10 bases sitting between them. CDR1 and CDR2 from the germline V gene are SGHDN and FVKESK. This CDR3 is built from 14 residues. The CDR3 bases are TGTGCCAGCAGCCAAGATTTAAGGGAAACTGAAGCTTTCTTT. Residues: CASSQDLRETEAFF.

This rearrangement joins TRBV7-6 to TRBJ2-2; TRBD1 matches 7 bases. Unmatched junction bases numbered 4, after V lost 1 base and J lost 5 bases. The V gene's germline CDR1 is SGHVS and CDR2 FNYEAQ. The CDR3 is 15 amino acids. The CDR3 protein is CASSLVPRGTGELFF. In DNA, the CDR3 is TGTGCCAGCAGCTTAGTCCCCAGGGGGACCGGGGAGCTGTTTTTT.

This sequence joins TRBV25-1 and TRBJ1-2; D uncertain. This CDR3 comprises 13 residues. The V gene lost 4 bases and the J gene lost 8 bases, with 14 bases spanning the gap. Per the germline V gene, CDR1 is MGHDK and CDR2 is SYGVNS. CDR3: CASSAPPPKGYTF. CDR3 sequence (DNA): TGTGCCAGCAGTGCCCCACCCCCCAAGGGCTACACCTTC.

The CDR3 bases are TGTGCCAGCTCATTAACGACAGATTCCTATGGCTACACCTTC. It codes for CASSLTTDSYGYTF. The V call is TRBV18, the J call TRBJ1-2; possibly TRBD1 for D (5 bases). Germline CDR1 is KGHSH and CDR2 is LQKENI. V was pared by 5 bases and J by 4 bases, with 14 bases between. The CDR3 consists of 14 residues.

The genes are TRBV5-4 and TRBJ2-1, with 10 bases fitting TRBD2. Per germline, CDR1 SGHNT and CDR2 YYREEE (reference sequence). The CDR3 runs 16 residues. With V trimmed by 0 bases and J by 3 bases, 3 bases remained unmatched. CDR3 DNA sequence: TGTGCCAGCAGCTTGGGGGCTAGCGGGAGCTACAATGAGCAGTTCTTC. This sequence encodes CASSLGASGSYNEQFF.

The gene calls are TRBV6-1 and TRBJ1-2, with 8 positions matching TRBD1. Germline CDR1 and CDR2: MNHNS and SASEGT. Trimming cost V 4 bases and J 1 base; bases outside gene matches: 14. The CDR3 has 18 residues. The CDR3: CASSVVPRGTGDNYGYTF. The CDR3 nucleotides are TGTGCCAGCAGTGTTGTCCCCCGTGGGACAGGAGATAACTATGGCTACACCTTC.

This rearrangement joins TRBV5-4 to TRBJ1-1; no definite D call. The CDR3 totals 13 residues. Germline CDR1 is SGHNT and CDR2 is YYREEE (reference sequence). The ends were cut back, 4 bases at V and 0 bases at J, with 7 bases in the middle. CDR3 nucleotides: TGTGCCAGCAGCCTGCGGGTGAACACTGAAGCTTTCTTT. Residues: CASSLRVNTEAFF.

This chain uses TRBV27 with TRBJ2-1, with 11 bases lining up with TRBD1. The length of the CDR3 is 17 residues. Per germline, CDR1 MNHEY and CDR2 SMNVEV (reference sequence). J lost 5 bases, V lost 4 bases, and 10 bases had no gene match. CDR3 sequence (DNA): TGTGCCAGCAGTTATTATGCTGGGACAGGGGGGAACAATGAGCAGTTCTTC. Encoded protein: CASSYYAGTGGNNEQFF.

The V call is TRBV19, the J call TRBJ1-4; 9 bases align to TRBD1. Germline V gene sequence: CDR1 LNHDA, CDR2 SQIVND (reference sequence). After removal of 5 bases from V and 5 bases from J, the junction contained 9 bases not matched to a gene. The CDR3 is 16 residues long. This CDR3 reads CASSDPGTGLNEKLFF. The CDR3 nucleotides read TGTGCCAGTAGTGACCCCGGGACAGGGCTAAATGAAAAACTGTTTTTT.

The rearrangement joins TRBV28 to TRBJ1-2; 8 bases map to TRBD1. Trimming at V came to 5 bases and at J to 4 bases, leaving 9 bases not matched to a gene. The germline V gene encodes CDR1 MDHEN and CDR2 SYDVKM. This CDR3 comprises 15 residues. The CDR3 nucleotides are TGTGCCAGCAGTCCCGAGACAGGGGATGCCTATGGCTACACCTTC. Residues: CASSPETGDAYGYTF.

This sequence joins TRBV27 and TRBJ2-5, with 10 bases aligning to TRBD1. Looked up from germline, CDR1 is MNHEY and CDR2 is SMNVEV (reference sequence). Germline trimming cut 2 bases from V and 5 bases from J; bases unmatched to any gene: 8. CDR3 length: 16 residues. The CDR3: CASSLDRGLEGETQYF. The CDR3 region has the DNA TGTGCCAGCAGTTTAGACAGGGGGCTCGAAGGGGAGACCCAGTACTTC.

Points on this clone: At the DNA level, this CDR3 is encoded by other sequences in the same sample as well. The chain recombines TRBV20-1 with TRBJ1-3; D not certain. Trimming took off 7 bases at V and 1 base at J, with 5 bases between the two ends. CDR3 size: 11 residues. Looked up from germline, CDR1 is DFQATT and CDR2 is SNEGSKA (reference sequence). CDR3 protein: CSGGSGNTIYF. The CDR3 DNA is TGCAGTGGGGGTTCTGGAAACACCATATATTTT.

The chain employs TRBV18 and TRBJ2-2; 10 nucleotides align to TRBD1. Germline CDR1 and CDR2: KGHSH and LQKENI. The length of the CDR3 is 16 residues. Trimming cost V 3 bases and J 6 bases; bases outside gene matches: 7. The CDR3 DNA sequence: TGTGCCAGCTCACCTAGGACAGGGGGATCGGCCGGGGAGCTGTTTTTT. This translates into CASSPRTGGSAGELFF.

V gene TRBV14 combines with J gene TRBJ1-1; 8 bases are shared with TRBD1. The ends lost 1 base at V and 2 bases at J; junction bases unmatched: 6. Per the germline V gene, CDR1 is SGHDN and CDR2 is FVKESK. There are 16 residues in the CDR3. The CDR3 nucleotides read TGTGCCAGCAGCCAAGGTGGGCAGGGGGCAAACACTGAAGCTTTCTTT. This gives the protein CASSQGGQGANTEAFF.

The chain employs TRBV7-8 and TRBJ1-5; possibly TRBD1 for D (5 bases). The CDR3 length is 14 residues. V lost 4 bases and J lost 2, with 9 bases in between. From germline, CDR1 is SGHVS and CDR2 FQNEAQ. Written as DNA, the CDR3 is TGTGCCAGCAGCTGGGGGTCCGGCAATCAGCCCCAGCATTTT. Translation gives CASSWGSGNQPQHF.

This clone appeared a single time. CDR3 protein: CASSHLGGPEQYF. The CDR3 DNA follows: TGTGCCAGCAGCCACCTGGGGGGGCCCGAGCAGTACTTC. J is TRBJ2-7 and V is TRBV11-2, with D possibly matching TRBD2 (7 bases). The CDR3 is 13 residues long. Germline CDR1 is SGHAT and CDR2 is FQNNGV. Trimming pared 5 bases from V and 6 bases from J, leaving 14 bases between.

The genes are TRBV10-3 and TRBJ2-7; TRBD2 matches 9 bases. From germline, CDR1 is ENHRY and CDR2 SYGVKD. The CDR3 runs to 14 residues. The V gene end was trimmed by 11 bases and the J gene end by 3 bases; junction bases not matched to a gene: 11. The CDR3 nucleotides are TGTGCCGCAGGAAAGCGGGAGGTCCGCTACGAGCAGTACTTC. It translates to CAAGKREVRYEQYF.